Below are 18 T cell receptor beta chains sequenced from a single sample in a study of shared clonotypes between healthy human individuals (dated by TCRdb to between 2020 and 2021). Libraries came from the immunoSEQ multiplex PCR assay. What TCRdb holds here is the immuneACCESS table cut down to in-frame rearrangements. Part of the clones is not present; checked against another copy, under half of the missing clones reflect an unresolved V gene, and the others are unexplained. This sample is represented by about 300,000 clones; 74% of them were singletons. Under 13% of the sample lies in the top ten. The specimen was memory CD4+ T cells sorted from blood. Sample cell subset or site, as interpreted from the label and publication: CD45RA-negative fraction. The receptors were sampled from a man aged 25 to 40 in good health.

The chain joins TRBV14 to TRBJ2-3, with TRBD2 identical over 13 bases. The CDR3 loop spans 18 amino acids. In germline, CDR1 is SGHDN, CDR2 FVKESK. V shed 4 bases, J shed 2 bases, and the junction held 9 bases outside the gene matches. The CDR3 loop is CASSLGLAGDPYTDTQYF. Written as DNA, the CDR3 is TGTGCCAGCAGCCTCGGACTAGCGGGAGACCCCTACACAGATACGCAGTATTTT.

This chain links TRBV5-1 with TRBJ1-3; no reliable D call. Germline-derived CDR1 and CDR2 are SGHRS and YFSETQ. This CDR3 has 14 residues. Deletions cut 4 bases from V and 4 bases from J, with 12 bases between. CDR3 sequence: CASSTAQAGNTIYF. CDR3 in DNA: TGCGCCAGCAGCACCGCTCAAGCAGGAAACACCATATATTTT.

The chain joins TRBV30 to TRBJ2-1; the D is unclear. Trimming stripped 4 bases from V and 10 bases from J, with 11 bases between. The germline gives CDR1 GTSNPN, CDR2 SVGIG (reference sequence). The CDR3 is made up of 11 amino acids. DNA of the CDR3: TGTGCCTGGACCCAGCTCGGCGAGCAGTTCTTC. Translating it yields CAWTQLGEQFF.

This clone was seen a handful of times. This chain connects TRBV14 to TRBJ2-5; D not certain. The V end lost 3 bases, the J end lost 5 bases, and 4 bases lay between the germline ends. This CDR3 spans 11 amino acids. CDR1 and CDR2 (germline): SGHDN, FVKESK. The CDR3 DNA is TGTGCCAGCAGCCATTCGGAGACCCAGTACTTC. It specifies CASSHSETQYF.

The rearrangement joins TRBV10-2 to TRBJ1-5; D is unclear. From germline, CDR1 is WSHSY and CDR2 SAAADI. Trimming took off 2 bases at V and 6 bases at J, with 8 bases between the two ends. The CDR3 is 13 amino acids. CDR3 in amino acids: CASSEDWTQPQHF. The CDR3 coding sequence is TGCGCCAGCAGTGAGGACTGGACTCAGCCCCAGCATTTT.

The J gene is TRBJ2-7, the V gene TRBV6-1; D unresolved. CDR1 and CDR2 from the germline V gene are MNHNS and SASEGT. The V end lost 1 base, the J end lost 2 bases, and 18 bases lay between the germline ends. This CDR3 contains 17 residues. The CDR3: CASSEDLEASSTYEQYF. CDR3 nucleotide sequence: TGTGCCAGCAGTGAAGACCTCGAGGCCAGCTCCACCTACGAGCAGTACTTC.

This clone was seen once. The CDR3 loop reads CASRDRANTGELFF. The CDR3 DNA is TGTGCCAGCAGGGACAGGGCGAACACCGGGGAGCTGTTTTTT. The V gene is TRBV19, the J gene TRBJ2-2, with 9 bases fitting TRBD1. J gave up 0 bases and V 9 bases, and 2 bases lay outside the gene matches. This CDR3 has 14 residues. Germline values: CDR1 LNHDA, CDR2 SQIVND (reference sequence).

The rearrangement links TRBV4-1 to TRBJ2-7; 9 positions agree with TRBD1. The CDR3 spans 17 residues. V lost 5 bases and J lost 1; bases outside the gene matches: 12. CDR1 and CDR2 (germline): MGHRA, YSYEKL. CDR3 loop: CASSLSLGTGMSYEQYF. The CDR3 DNA follows: TGCGCCAGCAGCTTAAGCCTCGGGACAGGGATGTCCTACGAGCAGTACTTC.

This clone came up a few times. In DNA form, the CDR3 reads TGTGCCAGCAGCTCCTCGCCCCCATCTGGAAACACCATATATTTT. Its translation: CASSSSPPSGNTIYF. This chain uses TRBV11-2 with TRBJ1-3; the D is unclear. CDR1 SGHAT and CDR2 FQNNGV come from the germline V gene. The CDR3 extends over 15 amino acids. V was trimmed by 4 bases and J by 1 base, leaving 11 bases between them.

The chain links TRBV9 to TRBJ2-7, with TRBD2 matching over 14 bases. The CDR3 is 18 residues long. Germline CDR1 SGDLS, CDR2 YYNGEE. Trimming cost V 3 bases and J 6 bases; bases outside gene matches: 14. The CDR3 bases are TGTGCCAGCAGCGAGGGACTAGCGGGAGCCGGTTCGGCCTCCGAGCAGTACTTC. Translated: CASSEGLAGAGSASEQYF.

The chain links TRBV5-1 to TRBJ2-5; D call uncertain. Germline V lookup: CDR1 SGHRS, CDR2 YFSETQ. Trimming took off 1 base at V and 3 bases at J, with 10 bases between the two ends. The CDR3 totals 14 residues. The CDR3 loop reads CASSLPDSKETQYF. CDR3 DNA sequence: TGCGCCAGCAGCTTGCCGGATTCCAAAGAGACCCAGTACTTC.

The chain combines TRBV15 with TRBJ2-5; TRBD1 agrees at 10 bases. Trimming cost V 0 bases and J 3 bases; bases outside gene matches: 7. The CDR3 loop spans 17 amino acids. Germline CDR1 reads LNHNV; CDR2 reads YYDKDF (reference sequence). The CDR3 spells CATSRDLRGQGKETQYF. The DNA of the CDR3 is TGTGCCACCAGCAGAGATCTAAGGGGACAGGGGAAAGAGACCCAGTACTTC.

The chain recombines TRBV9 with TRBJ2-1; D is tentatively TRBD1 or TRBD2 (5 bases each). There are 14 residues in the CDR3. The V end lost 2 bases, the J end lost 8 bases, and 14 bases lay between the germline ends. Germline V CDR1 and CDR2: SGDLS, YYNGEE. This chain's CDR3 is CASSVGPRGDEQFF. The CDR3 region has the DNA TGTGCCAGCAGCGTGGGACCAAGAGGCGATGAGCAGTTCTTC.

This clone showed up just a few times. V usage is TRBV5-1 and J usage is TRBJ1-2, with D uncertain. V was cut by 5 bases and J by 0 bases, with 11 bases left in between. CDR3 size: 14 residues. The germline V gene encodes CDR1 SGHRS and CDR2 YFSETQ. This chain's CDR3 is CASRIGPTNYGYTF. CDR3 sequence (DNA): TGCGCCAGCAGGATAGGGCCCACTAACTATGGCTACACCTTC.

This clone was seen a handful of times. The V and J genes are TRBV11-2 and TRBJ2-3; no reliable D call. Germline CDR1 reads SGHAT; CDR2 reads FQNNGV. The CDR3 has 14 residues. Trimming removed 2 bases at V and 1 base at J, with 7 bases between. The CDR3 spells CASSLKPGTDTQYF. DNA for the CDR3: TGTGCCAGCAGCTTAAAACCGGGCACAGATACGCAGTATTTT.

V gene TRBV11-1 combines with J gene TRBJ2-5; TRBD2 might be the D (6 bases). CDR1 is SGHAT, CDR2 FQDESV, per germline (reference sequence). Trimming pared 2 bases from V and 2 bases from J, leaving 12 bases between. This CDR3 is built from 15 residues. CDR3 sequence (DNA): TGTGCCAGCAGCTTATCCATCGGGGGACAAGAGACCCAGTACTTC. Translating gives CASSLSIGGQETQYF.

The rearrangement joins TRBV5-6 to TRBJ2-7; perhaps TRBD1 as D (5 bases). Germline V lookup: CDR1 SGHDT, CDR2 YYEEEE. The CDR3 sequence is 18 residues long. V lost 0 bases, J lost 1 base, and 20 bases lay in between. The CDR3 reads CASSLVKFGRARSYEQYF. DNA for the CDR3: TGTGCCAGCAGCTTGGTAAAGTTTGGCAGGGCTCGTTCCTACGAGCAGTACTTC.

The V and J genes are TRBV5-5 and TRBJ2-2, with no clear D. CDR3 length: 16 residues. V was pared by 5 bases and J by 1 base, with 15 bases between. In germline, CDR1 is SGHKS, CDR2 YYEKEE (reference sequence). CDR3 coding DNA: TGTGCCAGCAGACACTCAGGCGCCCAGAACACCGGGGAGCTGTTTTTT. Encoded protein: CASRHSGAQNTGELFF. Using reference TRBV5-5 and TRBJ2-2 for the parts outside the CDR3, the full variable domain is DAGVTQSPTHLIKTRGQQVTLRCSPISGHKSVSWYQQVLGQGPQFIFQYYEKEERGRGNFPDRFSARQFPNYSSELNVNALLLGDSALYLCASRHSGAQNTGELFFGEGSRLTVL.